These 11 T cell receptor beta chains share one sample of origin, sequenced in a study of cytomegalovirus exposure and HLA in healthy donors. PCR primers comprised 60 Vbeta and 13 Jbeta primers. Measured with immunoSEQ multiplex PCR; TCRdb has only the in-frame clones, and not every one. Of around 200,000 clones listed, about 80% are singletons. The material sequenced was PBMCs. These receptors all stem from a girl aged 5 to 17 in good health and CMV-seronegative.

The V call is TRBV19, the J call TRBJ2-3; 9 bases align to TRBD1. The CDR3 sequence is 15 residues long. The ends lost 4 bases at V and 3 bases at J; junction bases unmatched: 5. The germline CDR1 and CDR2 sequences are LNHDA and SQIVND (reference sequence). The CDR3 region has the DNA TGTGCCAGTAGTACGGGACAGGGTAGGACAGATACGCAGTATTTT. Its protein product is CASSTGQGRTDTQYF.

This chain links TRBV5-1 with TRBJ2-5, with 7 bases that match TRBD2. The CDR3 has 13 amino acids. Unmatched junction bases numbered 5, after V lost 5 bases and J lost 4 bases. The germline V gene encodes CDR1 SGHRS and CDR2 YFSETQ. The CDR3 protein is CASRPTSIETQYF. CDR3 in DNA: TGCGCCAGCAGACCGACTAGCATAGAGACCCAGTACTTC.

This clone was seen more than once but under ten times. This chain links TRBV12-1 with TRBJ1-5; TRBD1, the D gene given by the table, was not confirmed from the DNA. TRBV12-1 is a recognized pseudogene. This CDR3 contains 15 residues. The CDR3 coding sequence is TGTGCCAGCGGATGTGGGCGAAGGAGCAATCAGCCCCAGCATTTT. As protein: CASGCGRRSNQPQHF.

Here the CDR3 reads CAGNNRGNEKLFF. The CDR3 nucleotides read TGTGCCGGCAATAACAGGGGGAATGAAAAACTGTTTTTT. This sequence joins TRBV2 and TRBJ1-4, with 8 bases lining up with TRBD1. The CDR3 is made up of 13 amino acids. Germline CDR1 is SNHLY and CDR2 is FYNNEI. Trimming took 11 bases from V and 5 from J; bases not matched to a gene: 7.

The V gene is TRBV2, the J gene TRBJ1-4; D is uncertain. The CDR3 loop spans 17 amino acids. Germline V gives CDR1 SNHLY, CDR2 FYNNEI. V was clipped by 3 bases and J by 8 bases, with 22 bases between them. CDR3 protein: CASSDAVVKTTNEKLFF. The CDR3 DNA follows: TGTGCCAGCAGTGACGCCGTGGTGAAGACTACGAACGAAAAACTGTTTTTT. The full variable domain, rest sourced from reference TRBV2 and TRBJ1-4, is EPEVTQTPSHQVTQMGQEVILRCVPISNHLYFYWYRQILGQKVEFLVSFYNNEISEKSEIFDDQFSVERPDGSNFTLKIRSTKLEDSAMYFCASSDAVVKTTNEKLFFGSGTQLSVL.

This sequence joins TRBV5-1 and TRBJ2-7; D is unresolved. The CDR3 consists of 12 residues. V was pared by 2 bases and J by 5 bases, with 8 bases between. Germline CDR1 and CDR2: SGHRS and YFSETQ. The CDR3 region is CASSFPSDEQYF. The DNA for the CDR3 is TGCGCCAGCAGCTTCCCCTCGGACGAGCAGTACTTC.

The chain employs TRBV7-2 and TRBJ2-1; TRBD1 agrees at 8 bases. The CDR3 has 16 residues. V gave up 5 bases and J gave up 4 bases; unmatched junction bases: 10. The germline V gene encodes CDR1 SGHTA and CDR2 FQGNSA. Written as DNA, the CDR3 is TGTGCCAGCAGCCCCCGGGACAGGTCCTTTTACAATGAGCAGTTCTTC. It is translated as CASSPRDRSFYNEQFF.

The DNA of the CDR3 is TGTGCCATCAGTGCGACAGGGGGAGGCACAGATACGCAGTATTTT. Translated, it gives CAISATGGGTDTQYF. The rearrangement joins TRBV10-3 to TRBJ2-3; 9 bases agree with TRBD1. Trimming cost V 4 bases and J 1 base; bases outside gene matches: 3. Germline CDR1 is ENHRY and CDR2 is SYGVKD. This CDR3 is built from 15 residues.

The chain uses TRBV2 and TRBJ1-1; TRBD1 might be the D (6 bases). This CDR3 region has 13 residues. Germline V CDR1 and CDR2: SNHLY, FYNNEI. Trimming removed 7 bases from V and 1 base from J, with 10 bases in between. Written as DNA, the CDR3 is TGTGCCAGCATTGGACAGCCGAACACTGAAGCTTTCTTT. This sequence encodes CASIGQPNTEAFF.

The chain recombines TRBV27 with TRBJ2-6, with 9 nucleotides matching TRBD1. The CDR3 covers 18 residues. V was pared by 2 bases and J by 0 bases, with 5 bases of the junction left unmatched. Germline CDR1 MNHEY, CDR2 SMNVEV (reference sequence). The CDR3 loop is CASSLTGQGSSGANVLTF. Here the CDR3 DNA reads TGTGCCAGCAGTTTAACGGGACAGGGAAGCTCTGGGGCCAACGTCCTGACTTTC.

This clone came up once. The chain has TRBV10-3 and TRBJ2-7; TRBD1 agrees at 10 bases. This CDR3 has 16 amino acids. V was pared by 0 bases and J by 3 bases, with 5 bases of the junction left unmatched. Germline CDR1 is ENHRY and CDR2 is SYGVKD. CDR3 sequence (DNA): TGTGCCATCAGTGAGTCTCTGACAGGGGGCAACTACGAGCAGTACTTC. This codes for CAISESLTGGNYEQYF.